This T cell receptor (beta chain) is from a study of patients and donors after allogeneic stem cell transplantation. TCRdb re-derived calls from the RT-PCR reads in MiXCR, one entry per CDR3 protein. Of more than 850,000 distinct CDR3 sequences in the sample, more than 15% are singletons; the top ten hold around 6%. This clonotype came up a few times. With 6 bases removed from V and 6 bases from J, the gap between germline ends came to 15 bases. CDR3 size: 13 residues. The germline CDR1 and CDR2 sequences are MNHEY and SVGEGT. V is TRBV6-2 or TRBV6-3 and J is TRBJ2-7; either TRBD1 or TRBD2 may supply D (5 bases each). This TCR derives from a human donor who was either an allogeneic HSCT recipient or a stem cell or donor lymphocyte infusion donor (not recorded which). It is not recorded whose cells these are; they may come from a transplant donor. The sequencing sample was made of blood, either unsorted or a sorted T cell fraction (not recorded which). CDR3 residues: CASRGTLKGEQYF. CDR3 nucleotide sequence: TGTGCCAGCAGGGGGACCCTGAAGGGCGAGCAGTACTTC.